The clone carrying this T cell receptor beta chain was found a few times. Its target is unknown. Amplified TCR beta CDR3 regions derived from RNA transcripts. HTBI primers were used for first-round RT-PCR of the TCR CDR3. MiXCR was run by TCRdb on the multiplex PCR reads, yielding one entry per CDR3 protein. This table holds some 490,000 distinct CDR3 sequences, 15% to 20% found once. The sample originates from a study of T cells in Graves' hyperthyroidism and ophthalmopathy. Overall study findings and caveats: The model forecast ophthalmopathy, anticipating it by a median 6.5 months before onset. Within blood appeared most thyroid clonotypes that had expanded above 0.001.

There are 17 residues in the CDR3. Trimming removed 0 bases from V and 5 bases from J; junction bases left unmatched: 9. The germline V gene encodes CDR1 MRHNA and CDR2 SNTAGT. Sequencing used blood. This receptor was taken from a woman aged 25 to 45 with Graves' ophthalmopathy. The V gene is TRBV6-4, the J gene TRBJ2-2; 7 nucleotides align to TRBD1. The CDR3 sequence: CASSDSVAGGDTGELFF. CDR3 bases: TGTGCCAGCAGTGACTCGGTAGCAGGGGGAGATACCGGGGAGCTGTTTTTT.